Below, one T cell receptor beta chain is given with its context. Its target is unknown. This sample is part of a study of T cells expressing NK-cell markers. Findings of the study overall: Dominance of the CD3+CD56-NKG2C+ fraction by these clonotypes also held in a handful of donors. Certain NKG2C+ T cell clones were expanded, and their HCMV specificity remained unclear.

The length of the CDR3 is 16 residues. Production of TCR beta cDNA relied on 5'RACE template switching with UMIs. TCRdb reprocessed the 5' RACE reads, keeping one entry per CDR3 protein, no DNA. The sample includes a few hundred thousand distinct CDR3 sequences. The clonotype comes from a man aged 18-30 years in good health. The sample consisted of blood T cells: a sorted CD56 or NKG2C T cell subset, CD4+ or CD8+ T cells, or bulk PBMC T cells (not recorded which). The chain employs TRBV12-3 or TRBV12-4 and TRBJ2-2. CDR3 sequence reads: CASSSRRGGSTGELFF.